These 10 T cell receptor beta chains share one sample of origin, sequenced in a study of blood T cell repertoires in COVID-19. Clones were read by immunoSEQ multiplex PCR, and TCRdb kept only the in-frame ones, dropping some. The sample shows roughly 250,000 clones, 83% of them seen only once. Sequencing input: peripheral blood. The receptors here all came from a human donor in a cohort sampled during active COVID-19.

The genes are TRBV11-2 and TRBJ2-2; no reliable D call. Per the germline V gene, CDR1 is SGHAT and CDR2 is FQNNGV. Trimming shortened V by 5 bases and J by 7 bases, and 8 bases separated the two germline ends. The CDR3 is made up of 12 amino acids. The CDR3 DNA sequence: TGTGCCAGCAGCCCCTCACACGGGGAGCTGTTTTTT. Protein sequence: CASSPSHGELFF. Variable domain in full (rest from reference TRBV11-2 and TRBJ2-2): EAGVAQSPRYKIIEKRQSVAFWCNPISGHATLYWYQQILGQGPKLLIQFQNNGVVDDSQLPKDRFSAERLKGVDSTLKIQPAKLEDSAVYLCASSPSHGELFFGEGSRLTVL.

This clone appeared once. This rearrangement joins TRBV10-3 to TRBJ1-3; 9 nucleotides match TRBD1. V trimming: 2 bases; J trimming: 4 bases; junction bases outside the gene matches: 0. The CDR3 totals 14 residues. Germline CDR1 and CDR2: ENHRY and SYGVKD. This CDR3 is CAISEGQGGNTIYF. CDR3 coding DNA: TGTGCCATCAGTGAGGGACAGGGGGGAAACACCATATATTTT.

V usage is TRBV18 and J usage is TRBJ2-5, with D hard to call. With 6 bases removed from V and 5 bases from J, the gap between germline ends came to 13 bases. CDR3 length: 13 residues. Germline V gene sequence: CDR1 KGHSH, CDR2 LQKENI. CDR3 DNA sequence: TGTGCCAGCTCGGTAAACGGTGAGGAGACCCAGTACTTC. Translating it yields CASSVNGEETQYF.

The rearrangement joins TRBV4-1 to TRBJ2-3, with a possible D match to TRBD2 (5 bases). Germline loops: CDR1 MGHRA, CDR2 YSYEKL. V was clipped by 0 bases and J by 4 bases, with 17 bases between them. The CDR3 runs to 17 residues. The CDR3 nucleotides read TGCGCCAGCAGCCAAGATCTGTCCGAGGGTAGGGCAGATACGCAGTATTTT. Protein sequence: CASSQDLSEGRADTQYF.

The V and J genes are TRBV28 and TRBJ1-2; D may be TRBD1 (6 bases). The CDR3 extends over 15 amino acids. In germline, CDR1 is MDHEN, CDR2 SYDVKM. The V end lost 7 bases, the J end lost 1 base, and 16 bases lay between the germline ends. The CDR3 is CASISGGGLNYGYTF. CDR3 sequence (DNA): TGTGCCAGCATCTCTGGGGGGGGGCTTAACTATGGCTACACCTTC.

The V and J genes are TRBV29-1 and TRBJ2-7, with 16 bases aligning to TRBD2. The CDR3 covers 14 residues. Per the germline V gene, CDR1 is SQVTM and CDR2 is ANQGSEA. The V gene end was trimmed by 7 bases and the J gene end by 6 bases; junction bases not matched to a gene: 6. For the CDR3, the DNA is TGCAGCGGGGGGACTAGCGGGAGGGCCGGCGAGCAGTACTTC. It encodes CSGGTSGRAGEQYF.

This clone was seen many times. The chain is built from TRBV5-1 and TRBJ1-3; 7 nucleotides agree with TRBD1. J gave up 0 bases and V 2 bases, and 8 bases lay outside the gene matches. There are 17 residues in the CDR3. Germline CDR1 SGHRS, CDR2 YFSETQ. The CDR3 DNA is TGCGCCAGCAGCTTCGGACAGGCGCCCTTCTCTGGAAACACCATATATTTT. Translation: CASSFGQAPFSGNTIYF. Filled out from reference TRBV5-1 and TRBJ1-3, the complete variable domain reads KAGVTQTPRYLIKTRGQQVTLSCSPISGHRSVSWYQQTPGQGLQFLFEYFSETQRNKGNFPGRFSGRQFSNSRSEMNVSTLELGDSALYLCASSFGQAPFSGNTIYFGEGSWLTVV.

In this sample, this clone turned up once. The rearrangement links TRBV18 to TRBJ1-1; D is unresolved. Trimming took off 2 bases at V and 1 base at J, with 8 bases between the two ends. This CDR3 comprises 14 residues. The germline gives CDR1 KGHSH, CDR2 LQKENI. As DNA, the CDR3 is TGTGCCAGCTCACCAACGGTCTCGAACACTGAAGCTTTCTTT. Its translation is CASSPTVSNTEAFF.

V and J are TRBV7-9 and TRBJ2-7, with TRBD1 matching 8 bases. Germline V gene lookup returns CDR1 SEHNR and CDR2 FQNEAQ (reference sequence). V was pared by 0 bases and J by 5 bases, with 3 bases of the junction left unmatched. CDR3 length: 14 residues. CDR3: CASSLATGVDEQYF. Here the CDR3 DNA reads TGTGCCAGCAGCTTAGCGACAGGGGTTGACGAGCAGTACTTC.

J is TRBJ1-5 and V is TRBV3-1 (or the pseudogene TRBV3-2), with D uncertain. V dropped 1 base and J dropped 2 bases, with 9 bases sitting between them. Germline-derived CDR1 and CDR2 are LGHDT and YNNKEL (reference sequence). CDR3 length: 15 amino acids. CDR3 loop: CASSQGTVGNQPQHF. DNA for the CDR3: TGTGCCAGCAGCCAAGGTACGGTCGGCAATCAGCCCCAGCATTTT.